These 13 T cell receptor beta chains came from one sample sequenced in a study of Ad26.COV2.S vaccination and SARS-CoV-2 variants. Treatment denoted: some 20 received Ad26.COV2.S at low or high dose, single or two shots; roughly five received placebo; per-sample allocation not given. After the first vaccine or placebo injection, samples were drawn on day 63. The protocol was immunoSEQ multiplex PCR, while the TCRdb copy is restricted to in-frame clones and leaves out a portion. The table lists 400,000 or so clones, about 85% of them singletons. Sample: peripheral blood, taken in a trial of Ad26.COV2.S vaccine versus placebo. The source is a person aged 18-65 years who received the Ad26.COV2.S COVID-19 vaccine or a placebo.

V and J are TRBV5-1 and TRBJ2-5; perhaps TRBD1 as D (6 bases). Trimming stripped 4 bases from V and 5 bases from J, with 21 bases between. The CDR3 is 16 residues long. Germline CDR1 and CDR2: SGHRS and YFSETQ. CDR3 sequence: CASSPGGQIFWETQYF. DNA of the CDR3: TGCGCCAGCAGCCCGGGCGGACAGATTTTTTGGGAGACCCAGTACTTC.

V usage is TRBV2 and J usage is TRBJ2-7; D gene uncertain. Germline V CDR1 and CDR2: SNHLY, FYNNEI. The CDR3 covers 12 residues. V lost 7 bases and J 4 bases, leaving 11 bases between the germline ends. CDR3 in DNA: TGTGCCAGCAAGGCAGGAGTTTACGAGCAGTACTTC. This translates into CASKAGVYEQYF.

V is TRBV9 and J is TRBJ1-1; D remains ambiguous. V shed 1 base and J shed 5 bases, with 12 bases lying between them. Germline loops: CDR1 SGDLS, CDR2 YYNGEE. The CDR3 is 14 amino acids. This CDR3 reads CASSVSGVGTEAFF. The DNA for the CDR3 is TGTGCCAGCAGCGTATCTGGGGTAGGGACTGAAGCTTTCTTT.

This sequence joins TRBV12-5 and TRBJ1-1; D possibly corresponds to TRBD1 (6 bases). V was shortened by 0 bases and J by 5 bases, with 13 bases between the two germline ends. The CDR3 has 15 amino acids. Germline V CDR1 and CDR2: LGHNT, FRNRAP. The CDR3 DNA sequence: TGTGCTAGTGGTTTGGTACGGGGGGCGAGGACTGAAGCTTTCTTT. It specifies CASGLVRGARTEAFF.

This chain joins TRBV3-1 (or the pseudogene TRBV3-2) and TRBJ2-7, with D tentatively TRBD1 or TRBD2 (5 bases each). Germline CDR1 reads LGHDT; CDR2 reads YNNKEL (reference sequence). Trimming removed 8 bases from V and 6 bases from J, with 23 bases in between. CDR3 length: 15 amino acids. Written as DNA, the CDR3 is TGTGCCAGCGGGAAAGGGGACGGAGTTGTTAGCGAGCAGTACTTC. This encodes CASGKGDGVVSEQYF.

The rearrangement uses TRBV5-6 and TRBJ1-1; 10 nucleotides line up with TRBD1. CDR3 length equals 15 residues. The V and J ends lost 4 bases and 3 bases, in that order; junction bases with no gene match: 6. Germline V gene lookup returns CDR1 SGHDT and CDR2 YYEEEE. CDR3 nucleotide sequence: TGTGCCAGCAGCGCTTCGGGACAGGGGCACACTGAAGCTTTCTTT. This gives the protein CASSASGQGHTEAFF.

The chain joins TRBV10-2 to TRBJ2-5; no reliable D call. Germline V CDR1 and CDR2: WSHSY, SAAADI. CDR3 size: 11 residues. The ends were cut back, 6 bases at V and 5 bases at J, with 7 bases in the middle. CDR3 region: CASRGFETQYF. The CDR3 bases are TGCGCCAGCAGGGGTTTTGAGACCCAGTACTTC.

The chain combines TRBV27 with TRBJ2-3, with 10 bases lining up with TRBD2. Germline V gene sequence: CDR1 MNHEY, CDR2 SMNVEV (reference sequence). The V and J ends lost 3 bases and 7 bases, in that order; junction bases with no gene match: 4. The CDR3 spans 14 residues. CDR3 sequence (DNA): TGTGCCAGCAGTTTGAAGCGGGGGGGGTATACGCAGTATTTT. Amino acids: CASSLKRGGYTQYF.

This sequence joins TRBV7-6 and TRBJ2-5, with unresolved D. The CDR3 loop spans 13 amino acids. The V gene lost 5 bases and the J gene lost 2 bases, with 9 bases spanning the gap. The germline V gene encodes CDR1 SGHVS and CDR2 FNYEAQ. In nucleotides, the CDR3 is TGTGCCAGCAGCCAGGTTCTGCAAGAGACCCAGTACTTC. This codes for CASSQVLQETQYF. Supplemented by reference TRBV7-6 and TRBJ2-5, the full variable domain reads GAGVSQSPRYKVTKRGQDVALRCDPISGHVSLYWYRQALGQGPEFLTYFNYEAQQDKSGLPNDRFSAERPEGSISTLTIQRTEQRDSAMYRCASSQVLQETQYFGPGTRLLVL.

The V call is TRBV20-1, the J call TRBJ1-5, with D unclear. The CDR3 runs to 15 residues. V lost 3 bases, J lost 0 bases, and 12 bases lay in between. CDR1 and CDR2 from the germline V gene are DFQATT and SNEGSKA (reference sequence). The CDR3 DNA sequence: TGCAGTGCTAGTCCCCTTAGGGATAGCAATCAGCCCCAGCATTTT. It codes for CSASPLRDSNQPQHF.

CDR3 amino acids: CASSSPRTGGVYEQYF. Written as DNA, the CDR3 is TGTGCCAGTAGTTCACCTCGGACCGGAGGGGTTTACGAGCAGTACTTC. The chain recombines TRBV19 with TRBJ2-7; TRBD2 is a possible D gene (6 bases). The V end lost 5 bases, the J end lost 4 bases, and 21 bases lay between the germline ends. Germline-derived CDR1 and CDR2 are LNHDA and SQIVND (reference sequence). This CDR3 has 16 amino acids.

The V gene is TRBV3-1 (or the pseudogene TRBV3-2), the J gene TRBJ2-2, with D tentatively TRBD2 (6 bases). Trimming removed 6 bases at V and 6 bases at J, with 14 bases between. CDR3 size: 14 residues. The germline V gene encodes CDR1 LGHDT and CDR2 YNNKEL (reference sequence). In nucleotides, the CDR3 is TGTGCCAGCAGACTGGACGGGAGTTCCGGGGAGCTGTTTTTT. Its translation: CASRLDGSSGELFF.

The CDR3 region has the DNA TGTGCCAGCAGTGAACGGGCAGGGGGCCGGACCGGGGAGCTGTTTTTT. It yields the protein CASSERAGGRTGELFF. V gene TRBV2 combines with J gene TRBJ2-2; TRBD1 aligns across 8 bases. The CDR3 has 16 amino acids. J lost 5 bases, V lost 2 bases, and 7 bases had no gene match. CDR1 SNHLY and CDR2 FYNNEI come from the germline V gene. Filled out from reference TRBV2 and TRBJ2-2, the complete variable domain reads EPEVTQTPSHQVTQMGQEVILRCVPISNHLYFYWYRQILGQKVEFLVSFYNNEISEKSEIFDDQFSVERPDGSNFTLKIRSTKLEDSAMYFCASSERAGGRTGELFFGEGSRLTVL.